This T cell receptor (beta chain) was identified in a study of T cell responses to AZD1222 COVID-19 vaccine. Study overall: Investigators merged groups given second doses at roughly 4 or roughly 12 weeks. Broader study findings: Nearly half of the spike-specific TCRs reportedly recognize variant regions that carry no mutations. An increase in Spike-specific TCR breadth and depth was observed after two AZD1222 doses.

This CDR3 region has 15 residues. From germline, CDR1 is SGHVS and CDR2 FQNEAQ. V lost 5 bases and J lost 2, with 16 bases in between. Data came from immunoSEQ multiplex PCR; TCRdb stores just in-frame clones and leaves some out. The profile covers 140,000 or so clones, with roughly 92% appearing a single time and around 1.5% taken by the ten largest. Note on this clone: Antigen specificity is unknown.

The rearrangement uses TRBV7-8 and TRBJ2-7; D not certain. Sequencing used peripheral blood, obtained on day 0 of AZD1222 vaccination. The TCR originated in an adult in good health. Here the CDR3 DNA reads TGTGCCAGCAGCCCTTCCAGGAGCCCAACCTACGAGCAGTACTTC. This sequence encodes CASSPSRSPTYEQYF.